The source of this TCR beta chain is a study of cytomegalovirus exposure and HLA in healthy donors (dated by TCRdb to the late 2010s). Turning to the overall study: An earlier analysis of around 600 of the donors reported roughly 270 Gb of sequence data and 100 million to 140 million unique TCR beta sequences from about 180 million T cells. Roughly 300 gigabases of sequencing data and approximately 80 million unique TCR sequences were included in an early release covering 550 to 650 HLA-typed donors. Of the 398 genotyped donors, approximately 81% were placed in the genetic ancestry cluster associated with self-reported Caucasian donors. The aim of the study was to test whether cataloging public T cell receptors could identify signatures of past pathogen exposure. The study profiled the T cell repertoires of 550 to 700 subjects by immunosequencing and related them to cytomegalovirus serostatus. A separate validation cohort of about 110 different subjects was used in addition to the roughly 670-subject first cohort. To predict cytomegalovirus infection status, the study brought together high-throughput TCR immunosequencing, statistical association of individual TCRs with disease status, and machine learning. In a later analysis, previously published TCR beta repertoires from several hundred donors were re-analyzed and high-resolution HLA genotyping was added so that TCR occurrence patterns could be studied. In the later analysis, no new phenotypic data were used to find candidate immune exposures; instead, reliance was placed on TCR beta sequences and their occurrence across donors. In an earlier analysis of several hundred of the donors, high-throughput TCR beta sequencing was used to judge whether each TCR beta V gene segment behaved as functional or pseudogenic. Donor age, sex, ethnicity and CMV serostatus were collected together with the repertoire data. In a later genetic analysis, genome-wide SNP genotypes for about three fifths of the 666 donors were used, and that subset was treated as a discovery cohort. All discovery cohort repertoires had been generated on a single sequencing platform. Both class I and class II loci were covered by HLA typing, at four-digit resolution. The number of typed donors differed by locus: roughly 629-630 for A, B, C, DRB1 and DQB1; 522 for DQA1; fewer than 610 for DPA1; and some 470 for DPB1. Several DR-DQ haplotypes were treated as single units for association and clustering because of strong linkage in the cohort. Among around 400 genotyped donors of the cohort, an average of around 240,000 unique TCR beta nucleotide sequences was sequenced per donor, of which 15% to 20% were non-productive. On the study overall, not on this receptor specifically: In a later analysis, over 15,000 TCR beta sequences were associated with specific HLA alleles at a false discovery rate of 0.05. According to a later analysis, TCR association rates differed among HLA loci, with DRB1 alleles showing the most associated TCRs and HLA-C alleles showing the fewest. In this cohort, only TCR beta chains were sequenced, and detectable features were limited by the absence of alpha or paired-chain data. The classifier was reported to diagnose cytomegalovirus status with high specificity and sensitivity in both the original and validation cohorts. An association between a missense DCLRE1C variant and V-gene and J-gene trimming of TCR beta chains was found in a later genetic analysis and replicated in an independent cohort. Because counts were too low, more than 15 rarely observed V segments, including chromosome 9 orphons, were excluded from the earlier analysis of some 590 of the donors. When HLA alleles, especially DR and DQ, strongly co-occurred, attributing TCR associations to individual alleles was difficult. While some public TCRs were present in many individuals, most TCR sequences turned up only very rarely across donors. In an earlier analysis of roughly 500 of the donors, most TCR beta V segments appeared in productive rearrangements about 87% or about 30% of the time, broadly matching IMGT annotations. The study gave a list of 150 to 200 TCR beta chains associated with cytomegalovirus. Because HLA typing was unavailable for some donors at each locus, only the typed subset was used in association tests. Linkage disequilibrium might explain the correlated functional status among segregating V segments, but an unknown experimental factor could not be ruled out. Roughly uniform sequencing depth across donors was assumed in presence/absence analyses, although this assumption may not hold. CMV serostatus was the only immune exposure information available for the cohort. A further reported finding was that TCR beta sequences accurately predicted the HLA-A and HLA-B alleles for most subjects in the first cohort. According to a later analysis, most CMV-associated TCR beta chains appeared to be HLA-restricted, and the HLA associations seemed to be driven largely by CMV exposure. A later analysis reported that several top co-occurrence clusters appeared linked to parvovirus B19, influenza, CMV and Epstein-Barr virus. A cluster of highly shared sequence variants was judged likely to be a technical artifact of the sequencing pipeline. In vitro tests confirmed that a few of the cytomegalovirus-associated TCR beta chains recognize cytomegalovirus antigens. Compared with the approximately 720-donor mean, donors in an Asian-associated ancestry cluster had fewer N-insertions in productive TCRs, according to a later genetic analysis. In a later analysis, HLA-associated TCR beta chains showed more clonal expansion and lower generation probabilities than non-associated chains that were equally common. According to the authors, the approach could potentially be generalized to other disease states and immunological phenotypes.

The cohort was made up of 500 to 850 healthy bone marrow donors. Cohort members were all nominally healthy when sampled, although unrecorded immune exposures were likely present. The donor was CMV seronegative and belonged to the group of 350 to 400 seronegative cohort members. Each donor provided a peripheral blood sample, and peripheral blood mononuclear cells were used for TCR beta sequencing. The Qiagen DNeasy Blood Extraction Kit was used to extract genomic DNA from the blood cell samples. For this clone: Its binding antigen is unknown. Base qualities are not recorded, but no much larger clone differs from it by a single base.

Libraries came from the immunoSEQ multiplex PCR assay. A mixture of 60 forward primers for TCR Vbeta segments and 13 reverse primers for TCR Jbeta segments was used in the multiplex PCR. A multiplex PCR assay on genomic DNA amplified the CDR3 region of rearranged TCR beta genes. Amplified TCR beta libraries were sequenced as 87-base-pair reads on the Illumina HiSeq System. The study's processing was this. In a later analysis, tens of millions of unique TCR beta chains were counted across the roughly 610 repertoires, and roughly 10 million of these chains were shared by at least two donors. Raw reads were error-corrected and collapsed into unique sequences with a nearest-neighbor algorithm that merged closely related sequences to remove PCR and sequencing errors. Alignment of CDR3 sequences to IMGT reference sequences was used to assign V, D and J gene segments. For a sequence to be retained, at least a six-nucleotide match to both a V gene segment and a J gene segment was required. Rearrangements were classified as productive when the CDR3 lacked stop codons and remained in frame with V and J, and all other rearrangements were classified as non-productive. Following IMGT convention, CDR3 was defined as the stretch from the second conserved V-encoded cysteine up to the conserved J-encoded phenylalanine. Sequences without an unambiguous match to a single V gene segment were excluded from the earlier analysis of about 600 of the donors. In an earlier analysis of about 590 of the donors, a V segment was called functional when productive rearrangements were above 56.7%, and segregating when the standard deviation between donors exceeded 5%. A statistical classification framework was developed to diagnose cytomegalovirus status using the catalog of TCR beta chain sequences. In a later analysis, TCR nucleotide sequences were compared against IMGT/GENE-DB human TR gene sequences so that V and J genes could be assigned. A later analysis assigned CDR3 sequences and most-parsimonious VDJ recombination scenarios with the TCRdist pipeline. In a later analysis, every TCR beta chain was defined by the combination of its CDR3 amino acid sequence and its V-gene family, and reads without a unique V-gene family were dropped. A later analysis removed 550 to 650 highly shared, low-generation-probability nucleotide sequences to deal with suspected cross-contamination and a sequencing artifact. In a later analysis, a clonal expansion index for each public chain was calculated from normalized within-repertoire ranks of inferred template counts. In a later analysis, generation probabilities were computed with a VDJ recombination model fitted to out-of-frame rearrangements, and the resulting probabilities were checked against IGoR. Hypergeometric tests were used in a later analysis to score TCR-TCR, TCR-HLA and TCR-CMV co-occurrence, with a repertoire-size bias correction applied to the TCR pairs. False discovery rates were estimated in a later analysis by permuting HLA or CMV assignments 20 times. In a later analysis, co-occurring TCRs were grouped with DBSCAN, and TCRdist sequence similarity was added when clustering was performed within HLA-allele-positive subsets. Repertoires with fewer than 30,000 or more than 120,000 public chains were left out of co-occurrence clustering, as were about five repertoires with anomalous nucleotide sharing. Entries here come from immuneACCESS through TCRdb and include only in-frame sequences with V and J called. Some clones fail to appear in such tables; in the studies checked, an unresolved V gene covers under half of the shortfall, and the cause of the remainder is unknown. The V and J calls and the clone size are those of that table, but D and trimming were determined from the DNA. The sample has hundreds of thousands of clones on record, over 65% of them singletons. Jointly, the top ten make up about 14% of the sample.

The sequence was collected from a man aged 35 to 55 in good health and CMV-seronegative. The sample was PBMCs.

The DNA is as follows: TGTGCCAGCAGCCGGATGGGGAGGGCCATCAATCAGCCCCAGCATTTT. This is translated as CASSRMGRAINQPQHF. Here the chain combines TRBV7-2 and TRBJ1-5, with the D segment identity uncertain. The CDR3 sequence holds 16 residues, the cysteine and phenylalanine included. Only the CDR3 DNA is retained, 48 bases long and in frame from the first base. The germline V gene gives CDR1 as SGHTA and CDR2 as FQGNSA. V gives up 5 bases and J gives up 3 bases, and the segment between their germline ends measures 17 bases. Full variable domain (CDR3 extended with the reference TRBV7-2 and TRBJ1-5 proteins): GAGVSQSPSNKVTEKGKDVELRCDPISGHTALYWYRQSLGQGLEFLIYFQGNSAPDKSGLPSDRFSAERTGGSVSTLTIQRTQQEDSAVYLCASSRMGRAINQPQHFGDGTRLSIL.